The 13 T cell receptor beta chains below were found in one sample sequenced in a study of T cells in Graves' hyperthyroidism and ophthalmopathy. RNA transcripts gave rise to amplified TCR beta CDR3 regions. HTBI primers were employed in a first-round RT-PCR of the TCR CDR3. TCRdb fed the multiplex PCR reads into MiXCR, producing one record per CDR3 protein. The data contain about 290,000 distinct CDR3 sequences, about 14% of them singletons. Material: blood. The receptors here all came from a woman aged 25 to 45 with Graves' hyperthyroidism that later progressed to Graves' ophthalmopathy.

This clonotype has ten or more counts. The chain links TRBV6-1 to TRBJ2-1; 13 bases match TRBD2. Germline V gives CDR1 MNHNS, CDR2 SASEGT. The CDR3 spans 15 residues. Trimming removed 4 bases from V and 8 bases from J; junction bases left unmatched: 5. The CDR3 reads CASSGGTSGIDEQFF. The CDR3, as DNA: TGTGCCAGCAGTGGCGGGACTAGCGGGATCGATGAGCAGTTCTTC.

This clonotype was counted many times. The chain has TRBV2 and TRBJ2-7, with D unclear. The V end was cut by 5 bases, the J end by 3 bases, with 8 bases between. Germline loops: CDR1 SNHLY, CDR2 FYNNEI. CDR3 length: 12 residues. The CDR3 DNA reads as TGTGCCAGCAGTAGGCCGTACTACGAGCAGTACTTC. Translated: CASSRPYYEQYF. The whole variable domain, remainder taken from reference TRBV2 and TRBJ2-7, is EPEVTQTPSHQVTQMGQEVILRCVPISNHLYFYWYRQILGQKVEFLVSFYNNEISEKSEIFDDQFSVERPDGSNFTLKIRSTKLEDSAMYFCASSRPYYEQYFGPGTRLTVT.

This clonotype was counted at least ten times. The rearrangement uses TRBV20-1 and TRBJ2-1; the match to TRBD2 covers 9 bases. This CDR3 comprises 14 residues. From germline, CDR1 is DFQATT and CDR2 SNEGSKA (reference sequence). V was clipped by 2 bases and J by 9 bases; unmatched bases: 8. Here the CDR3 reads CSARLSGRGGEQFF. In nucleotides, the CDR3 is TGCAGTGCTAGACTTAGCGGGAGAGGTGGTGAGCAGTTCTTC.

The chain is built from TRBV2 and TRBJ2-5; the match to TRBD2 covers 11 bases. The CDR3 covers 16 residues. Germline assignment: CDR1 SNHLY and CDR2 FYNNEI. V shed 6 bases, J shed 1 base, and the junction held 7 bases outside the gene matches. In nucleotides, the CDR3 is TGTGCCAGCAGACTCAGAGGGACTAGCGGCCAAGAGACCCAGTACTTC. Protein: CASRLRGTSGQETQYF. Full variable domain (rest looked up from reference TRBV2 and TRBJ2-5): EPEVTQTPSHQVTQMGQEVILRCVPISNHLYFYWYRQILGQKVEFLVSFYNNEISEKSEIFDDQFSVERPDGSNFTLKIRSTKLEDSAMYFCASRLRGTSGQETQYFGPGTRLLVL.

This clonotype was seen many times. V usage is TRBV27 and J usage is TRBJ2-1; D is possibly TRBD2 (5 bases). The V and J ends lost 3 bases and 4 bases respectively, with 13 bases between them. Germline assignment: CDR1 MNHEY and CDR2 SMNVEV (reference sequence). This CDR3 has 15 residues. The DNA of the CDR3 is TGTGCCAGCAGTTTGATAAGAGGAGGATACAATGAGCAGTTCTTC. This sequence encodes CASSLIRGGYNEQFF.

This clonotype was recorded at least ten times. The chain has TRBV24-1 and TRBJ2-5, with 7 bases that match TRBD1. The germline V gene encodes CDR1 KGHDR and CDR2 SFDVKD. CDR3 length equals 17 residues. The ends lost 1 base at V and 5 bases at J; junction bases unmatched: 12. The CDR3 region has the DNA TGTGCCACCAGTGATTTCCCAGCCCTACAGGGGTCGGAGACCCAGTACTTC. It codes for CATSDFPALQGSETQYF.

The sample holds many counts of this clonotype. The chain carries TRBV28 and TRBJ2-5; no firm D call. CDR3 length: 12 residues. Trimming pared 6 bases from V and 5 bases from J, leaving 10 bases between. Per germline, CDR1 MDHEN and CDR2 SYDVKM. The CDR3 protein is CASSLRVETQYF. The CDR3 DNA is TGTGCCAGCAGCCTCCGAGTCGAGACCCAGTACTTC.

This clonotype was seen repeatedly, ten times or more. This chain links TRBV10-3 with TRBJ2-7; weak D call: TRBD1 (5 bases). CDR1 is ENHRY and CDR2 is SYGVKD in the germline V gene. The CDR3 spans 12 residues. V lost 8 bases, J lost 5 bases, and 13 bases lay in between. The CDR3 reads CAIAAQGNEQYF. The CDR3 region has the DNA TGTGCCATCGCTGCTCAGGGCAACGAGCAGTACTTC.

The chain joins TRBV7-3 to TRBJ2-1, with D possibly being TRBD2 (6 bases). The CDR3 loop spans 15 amino acids. Trimming removed 1 base from V and 8 bases from J, with 15 bases in between. Looked up from germline, CDR1 is SGHTA and CDR2 is FQGTGA. For the CDR3, the DNA is TGTGCCAGCAGCTTAAGGCTAGCGAGACTCGATGAGCAGTTCTTC. Translated: CASSLRLARLDEQFF.

This clonotype was seen ten or more times. The V and J genes are TRBV6-6 and TRBJ1-1, with TRBD1 as a possible D gene (6 bases). The CDR3 runs 15 residues. The V gene's germline CDR1 is MNHNY and CDR2 SVGAGI (reference sequence). Trimming took off 0 bases at V and 2 bases at J, with 10 bases between the two ends. The CDR3 loop is CASSYSRGGNTEAFF. CDR3 sequence (DNA): TGTGCCAGCAGTTACTCGAGGGGGGGAAACACTGAAGCTTTCTTT.

This clonotype was picked up a small number of times. The chain recombines TRBV15 with TRBJ2-7, with 7 bases lining up with TRBD1. CDR3 length: 16 residues. V was clipped by 0 bases and J by 0 bases; unmatched bases: 5. From germline, CDR1 is LNHNV and CDR2 YYDKDF (reference sequence). Written as DNA, the CDR3 is TGTGCCACCAGCAGAGATCTGGGGGACAGCTCCTACGAGCAGTACTTC. This sequence encodes CATSRDLGDSSYEQYF.

The V call is TRBV24-1, the J call TRBJ1-2; 10 bases are a match to TRBD1. CDR3 length: 14 residues. Trimming cost V 4 bases and J 8 bases; bases outside gene matches: 6. Germline CDR1 is KGHDR and CDR2 is SFDVKD. The CDR3 bases are TGTGCCACCAGTGACGACAGGGGGCGGAACGGCTACACCTTC. It specifies CATSDDRGRNGYTF.

The rearrangement uses TRBV24-1 and TRBJ1-2; maybe TRBD1 (5 bases). V lost 7 bases and J 0 bases, leaving 8 bases between the germline ends. The CDR3 loop spans 13 amino acids. Germline V gene sequence: CDR1 KGHDR, CDR2 SFDVKD. CDR3 sequence: CATRGGANYGYTF. CDR3 nucleotide sequence: TGTGCCACCAGAGGAGGGGCTAACTATGGCTACACCTTC.